The clone carrying this T cell receptor (beta chain) has a single count. In the authors' methods: Amplification from reference gene primers served as the basis for estimated nucleated cell counts. Repertoires were generated with immunoSEQ multiplex PCR, while TCRdb's copy carries only in-frame clones and drops some. Clonal size and the V and J genes are those of that table, whereas D and trimming came from the DNA. The table records approximately 140,000 clones, about 91% of them present only once. The data are from a study of blood T cell repertoires in COVID-19. Study summary: Sites across the United States, Italy and Spain contributed samples from acute and convalescent COVID-19. The analysed material was cDNA or gDNA that came from T cells, B-cell-depleted T cells, or PBMCs.

The sequenced sample was peripheral blood. This receptor was obtained from a human donor in a cohort sampled during active COVID-19.

Here the CDR3 reads CASSGRSGTDTQYF. The CDR3 DNA reads TGTGCCAGCAGCGGAAGGAGTGGCACAGATACGCAGTATTTT. This chain joins TRBV9 and TRBJ2-3; no clear D gene. V lost 3 bases, J lost 1 base, and 9 bases lay in between. Germline values: CDR1 SGDLS, CDR2 YYNGEE. CDR3 length: 14 amino acids.